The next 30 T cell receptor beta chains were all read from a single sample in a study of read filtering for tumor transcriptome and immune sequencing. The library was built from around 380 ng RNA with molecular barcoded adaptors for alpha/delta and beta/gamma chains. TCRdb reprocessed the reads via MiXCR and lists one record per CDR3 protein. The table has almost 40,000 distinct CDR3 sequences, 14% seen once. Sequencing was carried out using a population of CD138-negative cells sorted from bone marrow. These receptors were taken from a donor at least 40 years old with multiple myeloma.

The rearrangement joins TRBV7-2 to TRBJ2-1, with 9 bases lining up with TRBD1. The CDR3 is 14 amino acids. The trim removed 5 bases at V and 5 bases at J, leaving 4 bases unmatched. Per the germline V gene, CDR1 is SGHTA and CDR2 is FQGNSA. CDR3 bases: TGTGCCAGCAGCCGACAGGGGGGACACAATGAGCAGTTCTTC. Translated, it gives CASSRQGGHNEQFF.

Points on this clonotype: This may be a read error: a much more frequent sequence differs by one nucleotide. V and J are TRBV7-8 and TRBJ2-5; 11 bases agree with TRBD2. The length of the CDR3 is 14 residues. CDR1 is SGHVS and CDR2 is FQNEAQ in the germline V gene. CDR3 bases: TGTGCCAGCAGCGTTACTAGCGGGGGCCCCTATGGGGACTTC. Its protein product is CASSVTSGGPYGDF.

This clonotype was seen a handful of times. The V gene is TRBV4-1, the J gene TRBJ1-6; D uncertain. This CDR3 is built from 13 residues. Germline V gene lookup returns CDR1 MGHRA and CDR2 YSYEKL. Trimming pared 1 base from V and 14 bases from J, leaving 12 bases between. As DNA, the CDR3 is TGCGCCAGCAGCCAAGCAATCAATCCAACCCTCCACTTT. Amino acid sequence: CASSQAINPTLHF.

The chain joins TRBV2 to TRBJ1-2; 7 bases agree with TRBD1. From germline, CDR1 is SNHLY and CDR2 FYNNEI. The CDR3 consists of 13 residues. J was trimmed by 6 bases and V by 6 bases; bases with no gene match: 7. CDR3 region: CASSMTGQNGYTF. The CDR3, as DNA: TGTGCCAGCAGCATGACAGGGCAGAATGGCTACACCTTC.

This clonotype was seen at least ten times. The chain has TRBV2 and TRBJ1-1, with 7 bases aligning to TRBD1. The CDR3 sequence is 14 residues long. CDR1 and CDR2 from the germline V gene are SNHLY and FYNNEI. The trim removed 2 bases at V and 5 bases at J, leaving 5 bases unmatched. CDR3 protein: CASSEQGGGTEAFF. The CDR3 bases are TGTGCCAGCAGTGAACAGGGGGGTGGTACTGAAGCTTTCTTT.

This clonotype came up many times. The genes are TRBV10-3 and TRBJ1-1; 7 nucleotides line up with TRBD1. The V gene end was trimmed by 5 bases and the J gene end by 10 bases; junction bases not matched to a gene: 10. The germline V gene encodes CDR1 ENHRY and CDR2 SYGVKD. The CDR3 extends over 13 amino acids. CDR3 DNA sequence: TGTGCCATCAGTAGCGGAGTTCGGGACAGAGCTTTCTTT. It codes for CAISSGVRDRAFF.

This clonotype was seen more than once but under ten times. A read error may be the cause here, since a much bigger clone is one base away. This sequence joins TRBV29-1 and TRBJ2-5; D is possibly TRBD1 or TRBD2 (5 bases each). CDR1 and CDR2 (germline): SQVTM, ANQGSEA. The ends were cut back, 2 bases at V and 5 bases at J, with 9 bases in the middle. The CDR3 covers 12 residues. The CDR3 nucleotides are TGCAGCGTTGAACGGGGCACGGAGACCCAGTACTTC. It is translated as CSVERGTETQYF.

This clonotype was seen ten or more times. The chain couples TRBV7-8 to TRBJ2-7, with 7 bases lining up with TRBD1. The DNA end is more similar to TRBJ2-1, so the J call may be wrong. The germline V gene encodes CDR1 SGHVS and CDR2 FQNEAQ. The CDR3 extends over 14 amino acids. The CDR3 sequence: CASSPRTGAYEQFF. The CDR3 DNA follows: TGTGCCAGCAGCCCTCGGACAGGCGCCTACGAGCAGTTCTTC.

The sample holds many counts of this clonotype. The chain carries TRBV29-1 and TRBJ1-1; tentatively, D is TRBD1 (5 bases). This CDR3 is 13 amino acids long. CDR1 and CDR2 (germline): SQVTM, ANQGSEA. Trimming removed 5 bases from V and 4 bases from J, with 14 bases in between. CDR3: CSVSGKGGTEAFF. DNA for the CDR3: TGCAGCGTTTCAGGGAAGGGTGGCACTGAAGCTTTCTTT.

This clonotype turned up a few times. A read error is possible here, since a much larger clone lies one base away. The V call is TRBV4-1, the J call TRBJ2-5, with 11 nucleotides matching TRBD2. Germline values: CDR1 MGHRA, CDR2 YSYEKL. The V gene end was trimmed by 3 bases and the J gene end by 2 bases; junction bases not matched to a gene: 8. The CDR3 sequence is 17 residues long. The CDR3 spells CASSHERGLAAQETQYF. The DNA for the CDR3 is TGCGCCAGCAGCCATGAAAGGGGACTAGCGGCTCAAGAGACCCAGTACTTC.

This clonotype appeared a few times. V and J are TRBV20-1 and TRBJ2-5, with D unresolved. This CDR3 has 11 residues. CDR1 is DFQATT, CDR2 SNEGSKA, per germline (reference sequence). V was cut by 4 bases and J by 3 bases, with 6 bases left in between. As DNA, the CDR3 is TGCAGTGCTATGAGAGAAGAGACCCAGTACTTC. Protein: CSAMREETQYF.

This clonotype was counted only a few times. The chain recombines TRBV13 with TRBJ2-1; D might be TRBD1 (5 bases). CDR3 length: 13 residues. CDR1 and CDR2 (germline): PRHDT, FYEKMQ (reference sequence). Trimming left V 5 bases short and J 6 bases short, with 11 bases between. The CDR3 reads CASSHDSFNEQFF. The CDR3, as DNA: TGTGCCAGCAGCCACGACAGTTTCAATGAGCAGTTCTTC. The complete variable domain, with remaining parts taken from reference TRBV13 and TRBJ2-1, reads AAGVIQSPRHLIKEKRETATLKCYPIPRHDTVYWYQQGPGQDPQFLISFYEKMQSDKGSIPDRFSAQQFSDYHSELNMSSLELGDSALYFCASSHDSFNEQFFGPGTRLTVL.

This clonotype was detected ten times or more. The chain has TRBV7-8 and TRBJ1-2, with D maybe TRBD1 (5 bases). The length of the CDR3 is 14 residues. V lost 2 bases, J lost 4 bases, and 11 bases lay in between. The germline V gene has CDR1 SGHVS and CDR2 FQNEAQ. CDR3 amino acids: CASSLNRQSYGYTF. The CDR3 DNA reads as TGTGCCAGCAGCTTAAATAGACAGTCCTATGGCTACACCTTC.

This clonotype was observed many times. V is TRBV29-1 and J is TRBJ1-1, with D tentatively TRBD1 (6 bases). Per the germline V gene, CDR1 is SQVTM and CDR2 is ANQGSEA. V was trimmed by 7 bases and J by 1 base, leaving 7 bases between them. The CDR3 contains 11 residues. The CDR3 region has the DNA TGCAGCGGACAGGAGAACACTGAAGCTTTCTTT. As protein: CSGQENTEAFF.

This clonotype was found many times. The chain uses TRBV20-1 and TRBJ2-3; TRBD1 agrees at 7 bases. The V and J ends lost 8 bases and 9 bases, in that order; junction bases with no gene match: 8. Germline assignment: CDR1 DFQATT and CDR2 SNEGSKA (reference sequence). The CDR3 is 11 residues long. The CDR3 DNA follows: TGCAGTAGGAGAGGGGGCAGCACGCAGTATTTT. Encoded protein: CSRRGGSTQYF.

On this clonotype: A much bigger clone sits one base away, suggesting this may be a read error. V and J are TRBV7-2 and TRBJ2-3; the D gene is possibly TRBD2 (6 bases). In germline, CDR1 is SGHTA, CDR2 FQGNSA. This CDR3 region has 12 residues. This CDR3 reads CASSRDSDAQYF. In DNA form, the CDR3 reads TGTGCCAGCAGCCGGGACTCAGATGCGCAGTATTTT.

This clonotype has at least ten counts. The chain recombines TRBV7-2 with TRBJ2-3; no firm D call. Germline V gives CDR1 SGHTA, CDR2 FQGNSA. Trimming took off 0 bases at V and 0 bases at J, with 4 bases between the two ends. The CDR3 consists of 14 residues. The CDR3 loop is CASSLAGSTDTQYF. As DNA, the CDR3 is TGTGCCAGCAGCTTAGCGGGGAGCACAGATACGCAGTATTTT. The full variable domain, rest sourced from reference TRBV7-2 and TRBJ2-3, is GAGVSQSPSNKVTEKGKDVELRCDPISGHTALYWYRQSLGQGLEFLIYFQGNSAPDKSGLPSDRFSAERTGGSVSTLTIQRTQQEDSAVYLCASSLAGSTDTQYFGPGTRLTVL.

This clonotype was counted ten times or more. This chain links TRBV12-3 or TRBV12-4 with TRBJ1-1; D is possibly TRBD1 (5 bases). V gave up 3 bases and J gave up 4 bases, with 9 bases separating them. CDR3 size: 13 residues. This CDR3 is CASSFAGSTEAFF. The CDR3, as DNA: TGTGCCAGCAGTTTTGCAGGGAGCACTGAAGCTTTCTTT.

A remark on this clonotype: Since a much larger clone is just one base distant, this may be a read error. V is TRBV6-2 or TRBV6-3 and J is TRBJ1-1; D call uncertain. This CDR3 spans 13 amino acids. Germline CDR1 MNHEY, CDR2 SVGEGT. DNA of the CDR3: TGTGCCAGCAGTCAATTTAGGGCCGCTGAAGCTTCCTTT. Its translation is CASSQFRAAEASF.

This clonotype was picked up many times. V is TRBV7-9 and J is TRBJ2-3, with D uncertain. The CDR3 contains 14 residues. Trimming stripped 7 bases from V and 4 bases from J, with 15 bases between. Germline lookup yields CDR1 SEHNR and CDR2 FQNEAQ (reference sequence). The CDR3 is CASKVGRLADTQYF. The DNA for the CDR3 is TGTGCCAGCAAGGTCGGGCGTTTGGCAGATACGCAGTATTTT.

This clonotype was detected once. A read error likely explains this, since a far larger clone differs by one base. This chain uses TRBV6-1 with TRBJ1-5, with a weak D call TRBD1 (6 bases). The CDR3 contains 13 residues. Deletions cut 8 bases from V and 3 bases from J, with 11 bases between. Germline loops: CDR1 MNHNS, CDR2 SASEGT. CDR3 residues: CASPYRDNQPQHF. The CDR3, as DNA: TGTGCCAGCCCCTACAGGGACAATCAGCCCCAGCATTTT.

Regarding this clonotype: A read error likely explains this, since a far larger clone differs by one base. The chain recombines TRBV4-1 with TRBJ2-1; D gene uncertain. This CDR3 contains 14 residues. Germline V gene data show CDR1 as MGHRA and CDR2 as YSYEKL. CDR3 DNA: TGTGCCAGCAGCCAACATGAACTAAACAATGAGCAGTTCTTC. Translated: CASSQHELNNEQFF.

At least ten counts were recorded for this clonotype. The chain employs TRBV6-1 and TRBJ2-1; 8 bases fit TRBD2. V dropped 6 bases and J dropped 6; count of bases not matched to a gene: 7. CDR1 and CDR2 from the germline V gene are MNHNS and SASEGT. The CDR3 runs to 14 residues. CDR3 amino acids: CASREPGGSNEQFF. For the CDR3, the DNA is TGTGCCAGCAGGGAACCGGGGGGGAGCAATGAGCAGTTCTTC.

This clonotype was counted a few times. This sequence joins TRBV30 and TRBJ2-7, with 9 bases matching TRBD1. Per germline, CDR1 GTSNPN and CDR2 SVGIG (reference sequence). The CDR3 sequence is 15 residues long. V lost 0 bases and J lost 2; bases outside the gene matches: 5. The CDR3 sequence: CAWSVLGQGPYEQYF. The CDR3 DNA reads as TGTGCCTGGAGTGTACTGGGACAGGGTCCCTACGAGCAGTACTTC.

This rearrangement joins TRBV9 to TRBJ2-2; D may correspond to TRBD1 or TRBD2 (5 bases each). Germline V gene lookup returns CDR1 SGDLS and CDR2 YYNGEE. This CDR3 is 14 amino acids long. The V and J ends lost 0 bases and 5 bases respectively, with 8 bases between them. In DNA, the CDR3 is TGTGCCAGCAGCGTAGGGGGGTGGACCGGGGAGCTGTTTTTT. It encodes CASSVGGWTGELFF.

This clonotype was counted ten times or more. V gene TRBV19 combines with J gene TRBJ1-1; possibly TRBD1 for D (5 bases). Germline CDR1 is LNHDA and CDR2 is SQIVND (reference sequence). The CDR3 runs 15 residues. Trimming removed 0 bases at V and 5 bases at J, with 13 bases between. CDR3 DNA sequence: TGTGCCAGTAGTATAGACGGATCGAAGGGGACTGAAGCTTTCTTT. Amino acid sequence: CASSIDGSKGTEAFF.

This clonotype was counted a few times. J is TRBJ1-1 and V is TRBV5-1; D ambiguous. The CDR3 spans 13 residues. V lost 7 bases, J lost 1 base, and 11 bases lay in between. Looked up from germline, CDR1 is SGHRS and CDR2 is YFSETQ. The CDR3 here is CASRLRANTEAFF. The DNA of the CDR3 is TGCGCCAGCCGCCTAAGGGCGAACACTGAAGCTTTCTTT.

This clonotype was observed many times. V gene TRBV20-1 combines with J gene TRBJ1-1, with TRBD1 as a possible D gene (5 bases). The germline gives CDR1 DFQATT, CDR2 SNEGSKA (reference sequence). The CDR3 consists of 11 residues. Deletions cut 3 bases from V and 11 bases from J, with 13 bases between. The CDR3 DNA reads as TGCAGTGCTAGTCTCGGCAGGGAGGCTTTCTTT. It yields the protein CSASLGREAFF.

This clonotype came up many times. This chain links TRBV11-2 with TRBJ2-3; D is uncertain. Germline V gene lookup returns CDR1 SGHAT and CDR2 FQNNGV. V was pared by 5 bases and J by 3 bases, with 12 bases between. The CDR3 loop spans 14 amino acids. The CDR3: CASSRGVGTDTQYF. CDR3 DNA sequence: TGTGCCAGCAGCCGAGGAGTGGGTACAGATACGCAGTATTTT. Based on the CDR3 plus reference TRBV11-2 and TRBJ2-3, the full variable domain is EAGVAQSPRYKIIEKRQSVAFWCNPISGHATLYWYQQILGQGPKLLIQFQNNGVVDDSQLPKDRFSAERLKGVDSTLKIQPAKLEDSAVYLCASSRGVGTDTQYFGPGTRLTVL.

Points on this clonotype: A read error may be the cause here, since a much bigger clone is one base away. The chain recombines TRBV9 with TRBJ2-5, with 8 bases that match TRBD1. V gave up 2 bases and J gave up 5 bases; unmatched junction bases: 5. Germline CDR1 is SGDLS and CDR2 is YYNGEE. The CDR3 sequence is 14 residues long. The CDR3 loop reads CASSVRGLSETQYF. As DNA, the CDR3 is TGTGCCAGCAGCGTCAGGGGGCTGAGCGAGACCCAGTACTTC.